The sequence of this T cell receptor beta chain was determined in a study of blood T cell repertoires in COVID-19 (TCRdb year 2020). For context, the study as a whole: For ImmuneRACE Cohort 3, a participant was defined as recovered based on two consecutive negative NP/OP PCR tests, clearance by a healthcare professional, or resolution of symptoms. A de-identified subject ID, COVID-19 status, age in years and sex were almost always included in the sample metadata. Samples came from the ongoing ImmuneRACE study (first 160 participants) plus 1,254 subjects from 6 global collaborators. Where available, HLA class I and class II types were obtained from metadata supplied by the sample provider rather than from assay-based typing. The repertoires were released in a freely available public database meant as a resource for research on the immune response to SARS-CoV-2. The dataset comprised deeply sampled blood TCRbeta repertoires from subjects exposed to, actively infected with, or recovered from COVID-19. Collaborator samples came from the United States, Italy and Spain and covered acute and convalescent phases of COVID-19. The material from the prospective study consisted of cDNA or gDNA derived from T cells, B-cell-depleted T cells, or PBMCs.

A word on this clone: Its antigen is not yet known. No much larger clone is present one base from it, and per-base qualities are unavailable.

TCRbeta CDR3 regions were amplified from genomic DNA using the immunoSEQ Assay, a bias-controlled multiplex PCR. Turning to the authors' computational methods: Nucleated cell counts per sample were estimated from amplification of reference gene primers within the assay. To quantify the absolute abundance of each unique TCRbeta CDR3 rearrangement, sequence reads were collapsed and filtered. Productive Simpson clonality was computed per sample as the square root of Simpson's diversity index over productive rearrangements. TCRdb re-hosts the immuneACCESS table, in-frame sequences only. Its copies lack some clones; in the studies checked, an unresolved V gene accounts for under half of them, and the cause for the rest is not known. The DNA was the basis for D and trimming; V, J and clone size are from that table. The table for this sample lists hundreds of thousands of clones; around 85% of them were counted only once. Of the sample, approximately 3.3% is held by the ten largest clones.

The germline V gene (reference sequence) provides CDR1 LNHDA and CDR2 SQIVND. The V end loses 4 bases and the J end loses 7 bases, and a stretch of 10 bases separates them. The CDR3 runs 12 residues from the cysteine to the phenylalanine. Only the CDR3 DNA stays, 36 bases, in frame from base 1. Results the study describes overall, beyond this receptor: The amount of clinical and demographic metadata varied by source and participant and was provided uncurated.

In the prospective study, participants were roughly 18 to 89 years old, resided in about two dozen geographic areas of the United States, and were enrolled through a virtual design. To assign participants to cohorts, the prospective study relied on clinical history that participants themselves reported in a screening survey and a study questionnaire. Mobile phlebotomists in the prospective study collected whole blood, serum and a nasopharyngeal or oropharyngeal swab from every participant. Participants in the prospective study had the option to provide additional blood draws and questionnaires over a 2-month period. Before DNA extraction, prospective study blood samples were shipped either frozen or at room temperature.

Sequences were obtained from PBMCs or T cells enriched from blood (not recorded which). The source of this sequence is a woman in her forties or fifties in a cohort exposed to, infected with or recovered from COVID-19 (not recorded which). This chain joins TRBV19 to TRBJ2-5; TRBD1 is perhaps the D gene, given 6 matching bases. At the DNA level, the sequence is TGTGCCAGTAGTACAGAAGGGGGGACCCAGTACTTC. Its amino acids are CASSTEGGTQYF.